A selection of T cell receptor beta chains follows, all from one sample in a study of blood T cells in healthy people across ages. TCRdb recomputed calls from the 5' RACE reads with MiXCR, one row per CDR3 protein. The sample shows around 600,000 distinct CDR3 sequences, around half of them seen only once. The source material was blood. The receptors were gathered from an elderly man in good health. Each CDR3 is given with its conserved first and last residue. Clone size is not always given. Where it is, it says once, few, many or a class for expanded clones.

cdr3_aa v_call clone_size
CATSRERDRGYEKLFF TRBV15 few
CASSRIGTDTQYF TRBV7-2 few
CASSLVPRVGGYTF TRBV7-2 NA
CASSQAGYSGANVLTF TRBV3-1 few
CASSEKGSAGGPVVNEQFF TRBV21-1 NA
CSVESPRGGYGYTF TRBV29-1 NA
CASSVQGEETQYF TRBV9 few
CASSLGLGQQETQYF TRBV7-2 few
CSARAHRGNQPQHF TRBV20-1 few
CASSLNLQSYEQYF TRBV11-2 NA
CASSSLGGGRGYTF TRBV6-1 NA
CASSYGGPLGDTQYF TRBV6-6 many
CASSQDSGEQYF TRBV4-3 NA
CSARKSGRPYNEQFF TRBV20-1 NA
CVSNQIYGYTF TRBV7-2 NA
CASSLGQGTWETQYF TRBV5-1 NA
CASSLVERSTDTQYF TRBV5-1 NA
CASSLMNAGMNIQYF TRBV12-3/TRBV12-4 many
CAISDRDREDYGYTF TRBV10-3 few
CASSLFRDRIQETQYF TRBV14 NA
CASSLDGQIYNEQFF TRBV7-2 NA
CSAKPGQGGFYEQYF TRBV20-1 many
CASSAERYEQYF TRBV6-2/TRBV6-3 NA
CASSPPGGSYNEQFF TRBV7-9 many
CSAKQGTSGIYEQYF TRBV29-1 few
CASTPERGSYEQYF TRBV6-6 many
CASSSGSPLHF TRBV12-3/TRBV12-4 NA
CSAKGTGFETQYF TRBV20-1 NA
CASSDTLADTQYF TRBV25-1 many
CASSKPDGSYEQYF TRBV6-2/TRBV6-3 few
CASSIGLVHYNEQYF TRBV7-3 NA
CSATLAGYQYEQYF TRBV20-1 NA
CSAIQGAGETQYF TRBV29-1 few
CASSSRGASYYNEQFF TRBV7-2 few
CASSSPPDHTEQFF TRBV7-2 NA
CVISESVTNYEQYF TRBV10-3 NA
CASSLVRDDNEQFF TRBV7-9 NA
CSVPTDYYTDTQYF TRBV29-1 NA
CASSPHLTGGLEQYF TRBV27 few
CSASPLKRTDTQYF TRBV20-1 few
CASSLGVVQGTRLGANVLTF TRBV7-9 NA
CASSDTETYGYTF TRBV2 many
CSTGGFNEQFF TRBV29-1 few
CAGRGVGDTQYF TRBV11-1 NA
CASSLRDYNYEQYF TRBV5-1 NA
CSVGDRDRSKPQHF TRBV29-1 few
CASSLSTGNYEQYF TRBV5-1 NA
CASSSERATDTQYF TRBV5-1 NA
CASSLGLGSFTKNIQYF TRBV7-2 NA
CASSWTGRGETQYF TRBV25-1 few
CASSWGDGLWYF TRBV5-1 NA